Below are 6 T cell receptor beta chains sequenced from a single sample in a study of long-term antiretroviral therapy in people with HIV. Researchers ran immunoSEQ v3.0 at survey level. The table came from immunoSEQ multiplex PCR; TCRdb's copy has only in-frame clones and leaves some out. The sample comprises roughly 30,000 clones, 75% to 90% of which are singletons, and about 8% rests with the top ten. The material sequenced was unsorted PBMCs, taken 3.2 years before starting antiretroviral therapy. The receptor source for this set is a middle-aged man with HIV.

The chain carries TRBV29-1 and TRBJ2-7; D might be TRBD2 (6 bases). This CDR3 is 14 amino acids long. Trimming removed 4 bases from V and 0 bases from J, with 13 bases in between. The germline gives CDR1 SQVTM, CDR2 ANQGSEA. CDR3 sequence reads: CSVAPLATSYEQYF. CDR3 coding DNA: TGCAGCGTTGCCCCTCTAGCGACCTCCTACGAGCAGTACTTC.

The rearrangement uses TRBV11-2 and TRBJ2-5; D possibly corresponds to TRBD2 (6 bases). In germline, CDR1 is SGHAT, CDR2 FQNNGV. V gave up 5 bases and J gave up 5 bases, with 18 bases separating them. CDR3 length: 15 amino acids. CDR3 in amino acids: CASSRPGRRGETQYF. CDR3 bases: TGTGCCAGCAGCCGGCCGGGACGGAGGGGTGAGACCCAGTACTTC. Using reference TRBV11-2 and TRBJ2-5 for the parts outside the CDR3, the full variable domain is EAGVAQSPRYKIIEKRQSVAFWCNPISGHATLYWYQQILGQGPKLLIQFQNNGVVDDSQLPKDRFSAERLKGVDSTLKIQPAKLEDSAVYLCASSRPGRRGETQYFGPGTRLLVL.

This chain links TRBV5-6 with TRBJ2-7; D unclear. Germline V gene sequence: CDR1 SGHDT, CDR2 YYEEEE. V lost 0 bases, J lost 0 bases, and 4 bases lay in between. The CDR3 consists of 13 residues. CDR3 sequence: CASSLGYSYEQYF. The CDR3 DNA reads TGTGCCAGCAGCTTGGGATACTCCTACGAGCAGTACTTC.

The rearrangement joins TRBV29-1 to TRBJ1-1, with TRBD1 identical over 7 bases. The CDR3 spans 16 residues. Germline V lookup: CDR1 SQVTM, CDR2 ANQGSEA. Trimming at V came to 4 bases and at J to 5 bases, leaving 16 bases not matched to a gene. CDR3 DNA sequence: TGCAGCGTTGGGCCCAGGGGGGACGGGCGGGGGACTGAAGCTTTCTTT. Its protein is CSVGPRGDGRGTEAFF.

The J gene is TRBJ1-2, the V gene TRBV27; D not resolved. The V end lost 0 bases, the J end lost 4 bases, and 6 bases lay between the germline ends. CDR1 and CDR2 from the germline V gene are MNHEY and SMNVEV (reference sequence). The CDR3 sequence is 13 residues long. CDR3 region: CASSLSPVYGYTF. For the CDR3, the DNA is TGTGCCAGCAGTTTATCTCCAGTCTATGGCTACACCTTC.

V gene TRBV28 combines with J gene TRBJ1-1; D may be TRBD1 (6 bases). V lost 2 bases and J lost 10, with 29 bases in between. This CDR3 spans 18 amino acids. Germline V CDR1 and CDR2: MDHEN, SYDVKM. CDR3 coding DNA: TGTGCCAGCAGTTTAGGTTGGGGAATCGGGGGGCGCACGGAGAGAGCTTTCTTT. Its translation is CASSLGWGIGGRTERAFF.